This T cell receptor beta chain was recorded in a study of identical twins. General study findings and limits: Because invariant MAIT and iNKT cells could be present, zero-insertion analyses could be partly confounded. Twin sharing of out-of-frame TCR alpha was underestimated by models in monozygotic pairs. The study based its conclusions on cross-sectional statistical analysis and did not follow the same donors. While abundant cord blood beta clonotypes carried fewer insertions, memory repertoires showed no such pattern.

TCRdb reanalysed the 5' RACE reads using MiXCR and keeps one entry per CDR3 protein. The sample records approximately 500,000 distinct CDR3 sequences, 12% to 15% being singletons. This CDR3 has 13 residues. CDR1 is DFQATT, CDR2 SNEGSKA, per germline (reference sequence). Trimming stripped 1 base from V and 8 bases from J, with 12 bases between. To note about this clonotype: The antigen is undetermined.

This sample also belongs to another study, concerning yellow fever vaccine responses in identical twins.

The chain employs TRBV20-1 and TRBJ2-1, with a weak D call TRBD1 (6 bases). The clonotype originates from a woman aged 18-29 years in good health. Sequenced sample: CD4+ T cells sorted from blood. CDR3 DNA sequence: TGCAGTGCTAGAGGGCGACAGGTGGATGAGCAGTTCTTC. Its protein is CSARGRQVDEQFF.